A single sample gave rise to the 25 T cell receptor beta chains below, sequenced in a study of human T cells and chemical hapten exposure. From the RACE reads, TCRdb called clonotypes with MiXCR, one entry per CDR3 protein. The data contain roughly 50,000 distinct CDR3 sequences, approximately 9.9% of them singletons. This sample's time point: patch test 3, about 24 weeks after DPC sensitization. The treatment denotes: therapeutic diphenylcyclopropenone sensitization with weekly scalp DPC. The sample here was whole blood, taken in connection with sensitization to the hapten diphenylcyclopropenone (DPC). The receptors originated from a woman aged 35 to 49 with alopecia areata. Some clones in this sample may be carry-over from other donors' samples.

The J gene is TRBJ2-7, the V gene TRBV4-1; TRBD2 agrees at 7 bases. Germline lookup yields CDR1 MGHRA and CDR2 YSYEKL. V shed 8 bases and J 3 bases; nucleotides not matched to a gene: 16. CDR3 size: 16 residues. CDR3 in DNA: TGCGCCAGCGGGCCGGAGGCTACGGGGGGTTTCTACGAGCAGTACTTC. Protein product: CASGPEATGGFYEQYF.

This clonotype was seen a few times. This chain connects TRBV6-2 or TRBV6-3 to TRBJ2-1; 7 bases agree with TRBD2. The CDR3 runs to 15 residues. J was trimmed by 1 base and V by 7 bases; bases with no gene match: 7. CDR1 is MNHEY and CDR2 is SVGEGT in the germline V gene. The CDR3 region has the DNA TGTGCCAGCACTAGAGCGGGGACTTCCTACAATGAGCAGTTCTTC. This codes for CASTRAGTSYNEQFF.

This clonotype was seen only a few times. The chain is built from TRBV6-6 and TRBJ2-7; TRBD2 matches 11 bases. J was trimmed by 2 bases and V by 0 bases; bases with no gene match: 3. CDR1 and CDR2 (germline): MNHNY, SVGAGI (reference sequence). This CDR3 is built from 16 residues. CDR3 residues: CASSYSVAGGPYEQYF. CDR3 bases: TGTGCCAGCAGTTACTCCGTAGCGGGGGGGCCCTACGAGCAGTACTTC.

The chain has TRBV11-1 and TRBJ1-3, with a possible D match to TRBD1 (5 bases). The CDR3 is 14 residues long. Germline loops: CDR1 SGHAT, CDR2 FQDESV (reference sequence). With 7 bases removed from V and 0 bases from J, the gap between germline ends came to 10 bases. CDR3 protein: CASTEDNSGNTIYF. CDR3 in DNA: TGTGCCAGCACCGAGGACAACTCTGGAAACACCATATATTTT.

V and J are TRBV6-5 and TRBJ1-1; D not certain. This CDR3 has 15 residues. Deletions cut 0 bases from V and 1 base from J, with 9 bases between. Germline V gene lookup returns CDR1 MNHEY and CDR2 SVGAGI. The CDR3 sequence is CASSYSSSRNTEAFF. The CDR3 DNA reads TGTGCCAGCAGTTACTCGTCCTCCAGGAACACTGAAGCTTTCTTT.

This clonotype occurred a few times. V gene TRBV12-3 or TRBV12-4 combines with J gene TRBJ1-4; a possible D gene is TRBD1 (6 bases). The CDR3 consists of 16 residues. Trimming removed 7 bases from V and 8 bases from J, with 23 bases in between. DNA for the CDR3: TGTGCCAGCAACCTGGGTTCCTGGGGGCGGGGGGAAAAACTGTTTTTT. This encodes CASNLGSWGRGEKLFF.

In its sample, this clonotype was seen many times. The chain joins TRBV7-8 to TRBJ1-5; 7 bases fit TRBD1. CDR3 length equals 13 residues. CDR1 and CDR2 (germline): SGHVS, FQNEAQ. The junction had 5 bases not matched to a gene; V was cut back by 5 bases and J by 7 bases. The chain's CDR3 is CASSLRQGQPQHF. DNA for the CDR3: TGTGCCAGCAGCCTTCGACAGGGACAGCCCCAGCATTTT.

J is TRBJ2-5 and V is TRBV7-9; 7 bases agree with TRBD1. V gave up 0 bases and J gave up 1 base; unmatched junction bases: 2. CDR1 and CDR2 (germline): SEHNR, FQNEAQ (reference sequence). The length of the CDR3 is 15 residues. The CDR3 nucleotides read TGTGCCAGCAGCTTAGCATGGGACAGCCAAGAGACCCAGTACTTC. Amino acid sequence: CASSLAWDSQETQYF.

This clonotype has ten or more counts. The genes are TRBV2 and TRBJ2-7; 7 bases map to TRBD2. V lost 6 bases, J lost 1 base, and 6 bases stayed unmatched. The CDR3 extends over 14 amino acids. Germline V CDR1 and CDR2: SNHLY, FYNNEI. Written as DNA, the CDR3 is TGTGCCAGCAGGACTCCTAGCGGATCCTACGAGCAGTACTTC. Translating gives CASRTPSGSYEQYF.

This clonotype was picked up many times. The rearrangement uses TRBV12-3 or TRBV12-4 and TRBJ1-5; possible D gene TRBD1, 5 bases. Trimming removed 6 bases from V and 0 bases from J, with 12 bases in between. The CDR3 covers 15 residues. CDR3 protein: CASRGTRYSNQPQHF. The CDR3 DNA follows: TGTGCCAGCAGGGGGACCCGTTATAGCAATCAGCCCCAGCATTTT.

The rearrangement uses TRBV24-1 and TRBJ2-5; D gene ambiguous. Trimming removed 9 bases at V and 0 bases at J, with 4 bases between. The germline CDR1 and CDR2 sequences are KGHDR and SFDVKD. The CDR3 runs 11 residues. In DNA form, the CDR3 reads TGTGCCACCCGGTACCAAGAGACCCAGTACTTC. Residues: CATRYQETQYF.

This clonotype showed up just a few times. This rearrangement joins TRBV7-7 to TRBJ2-7; 11 bases fit TRBD1. With 5 bases clipped from V and 6 bases from J, the junction kept 9 bases outside the gene matches. CDR1 and CDR2 (germline): SSHAT, FNYEAQ (reference sequence). The CDR3 spans 15 residues. CDR3: CASSQFPGQGVEQYF. The DNA of the CDR3 is TGTGCCAGCAGCCAATTCCCGGGACAGGGGGTCGAGCAGTACTTC.

This clonotype came up a few times. V and J are TRBV5-4 and TRBJ2-2, with 9 bases matching TRBD2. The V gene's germline CDR1 is SGHNT and CDR2 YYREEE (reference sequence). Germline trimming cut 2 bases from V and 3 bases from J; bases unmatched to any gene: 2. The CDR3 is 15 amino acids. Here the CDR3 reads CASSLAGGYTGELFF. CDR3 sequence (DNA): TGTGCCAGCAGCTTAGCGGGGGGCTACACCGGGGAGCTGTTTTTT.

CDR3 loop: CATSSTGTGNTIYF. The DNA for the CDR3 is TGTGCCACCAGCTCGACAGGTACTGGAAACACCATATATTTT. V gene TRBV15 combines with J gene TRBJ1-3, with D possibly TRBD1 on 6 matching bases. The CDR3 is 14 amino acids. V dropped 5 bases and J dropped 2 bases, with 10 bases sitting between them. Per the germline V gene, CDR1 is LNHNV and CDR2 is YYDKDF (reference sequence).

In this sample, this clonotype is medium-sized. The chain has TRBV7-2 and TRBJ1-1; a weak D match, TRBD1 (6 bases). CDR3 length equals 13 residues. Germline loops: CDR1 SGHTA, CDR2 FQGNSA. The V end was cut by 6 bases, the J end by 8 bases, with 16 bases between. For the CDR3, the DNA is TGTGCCAGCAGAGAGGCTCGGGGGCGGGAAGCTTTCTTT. This sequence encodes CASREARGREAFF.

The chain couples TRBV5-1 to TRBJ1-1; TRBD1 is a possible D gene (5 bases). The V gene lost 4 bases and the J gene lost 1 base, with 20 bases spanning the gap. CDR1 SGHRS and CDR2 YFSETQ come from the germline V gene. The CDR3 runs 17 residues. The CDR3 DNA reads TGCGCCAGCAGCCCCTCGCTGGGGCCCCGACCGAACACTGAAGCTTTCTTT. Protein: CASSPSLGPRPNTEAFF.

V is TRBV5-4 and J is TRBJ2-5, with 7 bases identical to TRBD1. V was pared by 4 bases and J by 1 base, with 4 bases of the junction left unmatched. Germline V gene sequence: CDR1 SGHNT, CDR2 YYREEE (reference sequence). This CDR3 has 14 amino acids. CDR3 coding DNA: TGTGCCAGCAGCCAAGGGGACAGCCAAGAGACCCAGTACTTC. It encodes CASSQGDSQETQYF.

The genes are TRBV9 and TRBJ1-1; D is undetermined. Trimming stripped 0 bases from V and 1 base from J, with 10 bases between. Germline V gene data show CDR1 as SGDLS and CDR2 as YYNGEE. This CDR3 region has 15 residues. In nucleotides, the CDR3 is TGTGCCAGCAGCGTAGTAGTGGCCGGGAACACTGAAGCTTTCTTT. Its translation: CASSVVVAGNTEAFF. The full variable domain, completed using reference TRBV9 and TRBJ1-1, is DSGVTQTPKHLITATGQRVTLRCSPRSGDLSVYWYQQSLDQGLQFLIQYYNGEERAKGNILERFSAQQFPDLHSELNLSSLELGDSALYFCASSVVVAGNTEAFFGQGTRLTVV.

This clonotype appeared once. The chain is built from TRBV7-2 and TRBJ2-7; no definite D call. V shed 5 bases and J shed 0 bases, with 11 bases lying between them. The CDR3 totals 14 residues. Germline assignment: CDR1 SGHTA and CDR2 FQGNSA. This chain's CDR3 is CASSLHSNSYEQYF. The DNA of the CDR3 is TGTGCCAGCAGCCTACACAGTAACTCCTACGAGCAGTACTTC. The variable domain in full, with the rest retrieved from reference TRBV7-2 and TRBJ2-7, is GAGVSQSPSNKVTEKGKDVELRCDPISGHTALYWYRQSLGQGLEFLIYFQGNSAPDKSGLPSDRFSAERTGGSVSTLTIQRTQQEDSAVYLCASSLHSNSYEQYFGPGTRLTVT.

This clonotype was recorded at least ten times. The rearrangement joins TRBV6-1 to TRBJ2-7; D is possibly TRBD1 or TRBD2 (5 bases each). Germline assignment: CDR1 MNHNS and CDR2 SASEGT. This CDR3 spans 15 amino acids. V was cut by 10 bases and J by 3 bases, with 22 bases left in between. CDR3 DNA: TGTGCCACAAAAAGCCGGGACGGGGAGTACTACGAGCAGTACTTC. It is translated as CATKSRDGEYYEQYF.

There are a few counts of this clonotype. V and J are TRBV7-3 and TRBJ2-1; D uncertain. The CDR3 is 13 residues long. CDR1 is SGHTA, CDR2 FQGTGA, per germline. Trimming left V 5 bases short and J 6 bases short, with 11 bases between. This CDR3 reads CASSLGPSNEQFF. DNA of the CDR3: TGTGCCAGCAGCCTAGGGCCCTCCAATGAGCAGTTCTTC.

This clonotype came up many times. V usage is TRBV30 and J usage is TRBJ1-2; 10 nucleotides align to TRBD1. CDR1 GTSNPN and CDR2 SVGIG come from the germline V gene (reference sequence). Trimming removed 3 bases from V and 3 bases from J; junction bases left unmatched: 4. The CDR3 sequence is 14 residues long. The CDR3 DNA reads as TGTGCCTGGAGACGGGACAGGGGTGACTATGGCTACACCTTC. Encoded protein: CAWRRDRGDYGYTF.

This chain uses TRBV7-9 with TRBJ2-7, with unresolved D. The V end was cut by 1 base, the J end by 5 bases, with 9 bases between. Germline lookup yields CDR1 SEHNR and CDR2 FQNEAQ (reference sequence). There are 13 residues in the CDR3. The DNA for the CDR3 is TGTGCCAGCAGCTTAGTCGACCCCAACGAGCAGTACTTC. As protein: CASSLVDPNEQYF.

This clonotype has ten or more counts. The gene calls are TRBV3-1 and TRBJ2-7; TRBD1 matches 10 bases. The CDR3 contains 13 residues. In germline, CDR1 is LGHDT, CDR2 YNNKEL (reference sequence). Trimming at V came to 5 bases and at J to 4 bases, leaving 2 bases not matched to a gene. Here the CDR3 reads CASSDRGRYEQYF. CDR3 bases: TGTGCCAGCAGCGACAGGGGGCGGTACGAGCAGTACTTC.

The genes are TRBV7-3 and TRBJ2-1; no clear D gene. CDR1 and CDR2 from the germline V gene are SGHTA and FQGTGA. The CDR3 sequence is 12 residues long. Trimming removed 4 bases at V and 9 bases at J, with 10 bases between. The CDR3 here is CASSSLAREQFF. Here the CDR3 DNA reads TGTGCCAGCAGCTCCTTAGCACGTGAGCAGTTCTTC.